The 5 T cell receptor beta chains reported below all come from one sample, sequenced in a study of breast tumors, draining lymph nodes, adjacent tissues. TCRdb passed the multiplex PCR reads through MiXCR, listing each CDR3 protein once. The sample comprises under 150,000 distinct CDR3 sequences, 21% of which are singletons, and around 2.2% rests with the top ten. Axillary draining lymph nodes of breast cancer patients supplied the node samples. The sequenced material came from axillary lymph node tissue. Receptor source: a female donor with breast cancer. Some clones in this sample may be carry-over from other donors' samples.

In its sample, this clonotype was seen many times. The V call is TRBV20-1, the J call TRBJ2-5; TRBD2 might be the D (6 bases). The CDR3 covers 13 residues. Germline CDR1 DFQATT, CDR2 SNEGSKA (reference sequence). Trimming took 5 bases from V and 2 from J, leaving 12 bases between them. CDR3 coding DNA: TGCAGTGCTTATATAGCGGTACAAGAGACCCAGTACTTC. It codes for CSAYIAVQETQYF.

This clonotype was detected many times. The rearrangement links TRBV5-1 to TRBJ2-1; a possible D gene is TRBD1 (5 bases). Between the trimmed V and J ends, which lost 4 bases and 4 bases, there was a span of 12 bases. Germline V gene data show CDR1 as SGHRS and CDR2 as YFSETQ. CDR3 length equals 14 residues. The CDR3 sequence: CASSPRVEYNEQFF. As DNA, the CDR3 is TGCGCCAGCAGCCCCAGGGTAGAGTACAATGAGCAGTTCTTC.

At least ten counts were recorded for this clonotype. The chain has TRBV20-1 and TRBJ1-5, with D uncertain. Per germline, CDR1 DFQATT and CDR2 SNEGSKA (reference sequence). V was cut by 7 bases and J by 6 bases, with 7 bases left in between. The CDR3 loop spans 10 amino acids. The CDR3 loop is CSEKGQPQHF. In nucleotides, the CDR3 is TGCAGTGAAAAGGGTCAGCCCCAGCATTTT.

The chain links TRBV28 to TRBJ2-7, with 10 bases that match TRBD2. CDR3 length: 14 residues. Germline V gene lookup returns CDR1 MDHEN and CDR2 SYDVKM. V lost 8 bases to trimming and J lost 11 bases; unmatched junction nucleotides: 15. CDR3 nucleotide sequence: TGTGCCAGCCAAAACTCGGGGCTAGCGGGAGCAGAGTACTTC. This sequence encodes CASQNSGLAGAEYF. Full variable domain (outside the CDR3, taken from reference TRBV28 and TRBJ2-7): DVKVTQSSRYLVKRTGEKVFLECVQDMDHENMFWYRQDPGLGLRLIYFSYDVKMKEKGDIPEGYSVSREKKERFSLILESASTNQTSMYLCASQNSGLAGAEYFGPGTRLTVT.

This clonotype occurred many times. The chain has TRBV19 and TRBJ1-5, with TRBD1 identical over 11 bases. This CDR3 has 14 residues. V was clipped by 9 bases and J by 6 bases; unmatched bases: 7. From germline, CDR1 is LNHDA and CDR2 SQIVND (reference sequence). CDR3 DNA: TGTGCCAGCAAACCCGGACAGGGGGCTCAGCCCCAGCATTTT. Residues: CASKPGQGAQPQHF.